This T cell receptor (beta chain) was observed in a study of blood T cell repertoires in COVID-19. On the study more broadly: The analysed material was cDNA or gDNA that came from T cells, B-cell-depleted T cells, or PBMCs.

CDR1 LNHDA and CDR2 SQIVND come from the germline V gene (reference sequence). This CDR3 is 16 amino acids long. Trimming removed 6 bases at V and 1 base at J, with 18 bases between. Measured with immunoSEQ multiplex PCR; TCRdb has only the in-frame clones, and not every one. The sample has about 240,000 clones; about four fifths are singletons. The rearrangement joins TRBV19 to TRBJ2-5, with a tentative D call TRBD2 (6 bases). What was sequenced was peripheral blood. This TCR was sampled from a woman aged 80 or older with acute or convalescent COVID-19. DNA for the CDR3: TGTGCCAGTAGCCGTGGGGACTGGGGGATCCAAGAGACCCAGTACTTC. Translation gives CASSRGDWGIQETQYF.